The TCR beta chain described here comes from a study of T cell responses to AZD1222 COVID-19 vaccine. General study points: A mostly white British donor set with more females was recruited, and clonal diversity was possibly underestimated. Scientists sampled the repertoires only once the peak T cell response had passed. Increased Spike-specific TCR breadth and depth were observed after two AZD1222 doses.

Some clones are missing from TCRdb's copy, which holds only in-frame ones; the method was immunoSEQ multiplex PCR. Of around 83,000 clones listed, about 91% were seen once; the top ten hold approximately 5.6%. This CDR3 spans 17 amino acids. CDR1 is SGHVS, CDR2 FNYEAQ, per germline. V lost 5 bases to trimming and J lost 0 bases, with 16 bases between them. For this clone: Its antigen is unidentified.

The material was peripheral blood, obtained on day 0 of AZD1222 vaccination. The TCR comes from an adult in good health. This chain joins TRBV7-6 and TRBJ2-2; D is unclear. The DNA of the CDR3 is TGTGCCAGCAGCCCTACGCTTGGTTCCACGAACACCGGGGAGCTGTTTTTT. This codes for CASSPTLGSTNTGELFF.